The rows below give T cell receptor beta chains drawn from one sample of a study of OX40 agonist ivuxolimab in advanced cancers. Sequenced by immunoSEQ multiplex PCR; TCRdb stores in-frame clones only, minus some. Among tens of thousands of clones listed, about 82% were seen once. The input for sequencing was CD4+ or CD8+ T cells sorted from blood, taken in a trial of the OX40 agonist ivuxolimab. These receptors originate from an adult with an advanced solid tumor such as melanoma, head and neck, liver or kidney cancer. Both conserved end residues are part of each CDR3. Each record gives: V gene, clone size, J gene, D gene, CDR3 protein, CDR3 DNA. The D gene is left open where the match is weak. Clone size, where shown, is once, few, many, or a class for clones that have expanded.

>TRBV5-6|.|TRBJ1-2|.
CASSAITGYHTF
TGTGCCAGCAGCGCAATTACAGGGTACCACACCTTC
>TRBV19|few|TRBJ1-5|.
CASSIAGQNNQPQHF
TGTGCCAGTAGTATCGCCGGACAGAATAATCAGCCCCAGCATTTT
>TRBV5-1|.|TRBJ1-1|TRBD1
CASSSHRGQNTEAFF
TGCGCCAGCAGCTCACACAGGGGGCAGAACACTGAAGCTTTCTTT
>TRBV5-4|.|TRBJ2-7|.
CASSLGQSSSYEQYF
TGTGCCAGCAGCTTGGGTCAGAGCAGCTCCTACGAGCAGTACTTC
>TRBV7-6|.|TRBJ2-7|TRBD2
CASSLRSGSSYEQYF
TGTGCCAGCAGCTTACGGAGCGGGAGCTCCTACGAGCAGTACTTC
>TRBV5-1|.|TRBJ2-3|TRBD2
CASSRGGRDTQYF
TGCGCCAGCAGTCGCGGGGGTCGGGATACGCAGTATTTT
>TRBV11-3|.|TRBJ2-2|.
CASSLDGGTGELFF
TGTGCCAGCAGCTTAGATGGGGGGACCGGGGAGCTGTTTTTT
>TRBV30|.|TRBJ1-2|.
CAWSGQANYGYTF
TGTGCCTGGAGTGGACAGGCCAACTATGGCTACACCTTC
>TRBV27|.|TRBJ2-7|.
CASIFRGPPYEQYF
TGTGCCAGCATCTTCCGGGGGCCGCCCTACGAGCAGTACTTC
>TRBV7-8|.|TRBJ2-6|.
CASSLVAYGGANVLTF
TGTGCCAGCAGCTTAGTGGCCTACGGCGGGGCCAACGTCCTGACTTTC
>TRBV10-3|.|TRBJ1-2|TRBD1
CAISEKGGGYGYTF
TGTGCCATCAGTGAAAAAGGGGGCGGGTATGGCTACACCTTC
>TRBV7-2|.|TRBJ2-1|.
CASTGHNEQFF
TGTGCCAGCACCGGGCACAATGAGCAGTTCTTC
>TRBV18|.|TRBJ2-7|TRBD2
CASSQGPSGRWEQYF
TGTGCCAGCTCACAAGGTCCTAGCGGGCGATGGGAGCAGTACTTC
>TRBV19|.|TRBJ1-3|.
CASSFPLGNTIYF
TGTGCCAGTAGTTTCCCGCTCGGAAACACCATATATTTT
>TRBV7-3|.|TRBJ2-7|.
CASSLYVAQTYEQYF
TGTGCCAGCAGCTTATACGTGGCACAAACTTACGAGCAGTACTTC
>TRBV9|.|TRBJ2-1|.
CASSEEGGWADNEQFF
TGTGCCAGCAGCGAGGAAGGGGGGTGGGCCGACAATGAGCAGTTCTTC
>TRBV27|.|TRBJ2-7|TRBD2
CASSWTSGSYEQYF
TGTGCCAGCAGTTGGACTAGCGGTTCCTACGAGCAGTACTTC
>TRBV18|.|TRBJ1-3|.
CASSPTEESGNTIYF
TGTGCCAGCTCACCAACGGAAGAGTCTGGAAACACCATATATTTT
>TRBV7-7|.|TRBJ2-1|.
CASSLALGGGEQFF
TGTGCTAGCAGCTTAGCGCTGGGTGGGGGTGAGCAGTTCTTC
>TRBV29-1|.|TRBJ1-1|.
CSVEGGDTEAFF
TGCAGCGTTGAGGGGGGGGACACTGAAGCTTTCTTT
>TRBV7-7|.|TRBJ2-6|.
CASSPGKDHAGANVLTF
TGTGCTAGCAGCCCCGGTAAGGATCACGCTGGGGCCAACGTCCTGACTTTC
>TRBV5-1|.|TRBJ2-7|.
CASSAQGGLPGEQYF
TGCGCCAGCAGCGCCCAGGGTGGCTTGCCGGGGGAGCAGTACTTC